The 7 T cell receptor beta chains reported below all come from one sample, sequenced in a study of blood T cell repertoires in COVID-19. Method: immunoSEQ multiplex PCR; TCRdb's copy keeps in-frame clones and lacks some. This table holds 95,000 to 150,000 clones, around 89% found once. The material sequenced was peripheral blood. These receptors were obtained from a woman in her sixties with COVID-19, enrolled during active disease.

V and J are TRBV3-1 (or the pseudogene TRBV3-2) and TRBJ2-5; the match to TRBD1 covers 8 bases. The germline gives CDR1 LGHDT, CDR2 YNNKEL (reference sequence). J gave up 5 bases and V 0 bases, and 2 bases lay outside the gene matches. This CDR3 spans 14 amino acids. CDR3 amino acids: CASSQDHRGETQYF. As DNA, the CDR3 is TGTGCCAGCAGCCAAGATCACAGGGGGGAGACCCAGTACTTC.

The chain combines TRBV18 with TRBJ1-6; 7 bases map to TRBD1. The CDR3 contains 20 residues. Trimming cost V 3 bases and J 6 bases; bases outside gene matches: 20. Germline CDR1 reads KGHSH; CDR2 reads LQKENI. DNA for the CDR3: TGTGCCAGCTCACCGTCCTGGGGCTCTACAGGGGTAGTAGGTAATTCACCCCTCCACTTT. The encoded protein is CASSPSWGSTGVVGNSPLHF.

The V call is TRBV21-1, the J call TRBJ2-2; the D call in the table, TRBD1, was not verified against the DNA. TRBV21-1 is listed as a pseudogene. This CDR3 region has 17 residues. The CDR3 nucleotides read TGTGCCAGCACTACGACGAGTTTGGGCCCAGGCACCGGGGAGCTGTTTTTT. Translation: CASTTTSLGPGTGELFF.

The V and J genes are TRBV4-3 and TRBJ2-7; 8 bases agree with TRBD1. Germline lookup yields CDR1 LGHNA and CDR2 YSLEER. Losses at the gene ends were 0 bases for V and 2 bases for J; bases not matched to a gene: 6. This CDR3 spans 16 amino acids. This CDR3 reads CASSQDWRDRTYEQYF. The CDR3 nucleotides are TGCGCCAGCAGCCAAGACTGGCGGGACAGGACCTACGAGCAGTACTTC.

DNA of the CDR3: TGTGCCAGCTCACCGGTACTCGACTCCTACGAGCAGTACTTC. Its protein is CASSPVLDSYEQYF. The V call is TRBV18, the J call TRBJ2-7; D is unclear. The V gene lost 3 bases and the J gene lost 0 bases, with 9 bases spanning the gap. The CDR3 contains 14 residues. Per germline, CDR1 KGHSH and CDR2 LQKENI.

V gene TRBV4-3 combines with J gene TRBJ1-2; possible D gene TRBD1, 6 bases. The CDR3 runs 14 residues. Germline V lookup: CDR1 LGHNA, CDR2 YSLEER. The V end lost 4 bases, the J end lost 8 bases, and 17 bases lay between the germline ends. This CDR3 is CASSPQGGAGGYTF. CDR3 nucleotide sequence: TGCGCCAGCAGCCCCCAAGGGGGGGCGGGAGGCTACACCTTC.

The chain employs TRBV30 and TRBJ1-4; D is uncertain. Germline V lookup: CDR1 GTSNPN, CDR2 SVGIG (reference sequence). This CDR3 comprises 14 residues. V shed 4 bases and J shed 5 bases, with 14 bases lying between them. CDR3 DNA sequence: TGTGCCTGGAAACCCGGGAGGATCAATGAAAAACTGTTTTTT. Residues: CAWKPGRINEKLFF.